This TCR beta chain is from a study of blood T cell repertoires in COVID-19. On the study more broadly: T cells, B-cell-depleted T cells, or PBMCs provided the cDNA or gDNA that served as material.

TCRdb's copy holds only in-frame clones and misses some; the assay was immunoSEQ multiplex PCR. The table includes more than 150,000 clones, more than 75% detected once. The sequenced material came from PBMCs or T cells enriched from blood (not recorded which). This TCR derives from a woman aged 45-59 years who had recovered from COVID-19.

The CDR3 DNA reads as TGTGCCAGCTCACCGAGCAGGGGGAACACTGAAGCTTTCTTT. Its protein product is CASSPSRGNTEAFF. The chain links TRBV18 to TRBJ1-1; the D gene is possibly TRBD1 (6 bases). The V end lost 3 bases, the J end lost 1 base, and 9 bases lay between the germline ends. Germline lookup yields CDR1 KGHSH and CDR2 LQKENI. The length of the CDR3 is 14 residues.